This TCR beta chain derives from a study of blood T cell repertoires in COVID-19. The overall study: T cells, B-cell-depleted T cells, or PBMCs supplied cDNA or gDNA.

Participants spanned ages about 18 to 100 years and resided in fewer than 30 US areas. Recovered participants had two consecutive negative NP/OP PCR tests, healthcare professional clearance, or symptom resolution. Germline V gene sequence: CDR1 LNHDA, CDR2 SQIVND (reference sequence). V was clipped by 8 bases and J by 5 bases, with 12 bases between them. This CDR3 comprises 12 residues. The table lists this clone with a count of one. Measured with immunoSEQ multiplex PCR; TCRdb has only the in-frame clones, and not every one. The data hold 220,000 or so clones, with less than 90% observed a single time.

Specimen: PBMCs or T cells enriched from blood (not recorded which). This TCR was sampled from a woman aged 35 to 49 who had recovered from COVID-19. The J gene is TRBJ1-2, the V gene TRBV19; D perhaps matches TRBD1 (6 bases). CDR3 region: CASYRDLYGYTF. In nucleotides, the CDR3 is TGTGCCAGTTACAGGGACCTATATGGCTACACCTTC.